The T cell receptor (beta chain) under discussion was sequenced for a study of cytomegalovirus exposure and HLA in healthy donors. Study results and caveats: A few CMV-associated chains were confirmed in vitro to be specific for CMV antigens. Previous analysis showed most TCR beta V segments were productive about 87% or about 30% of the time.

Details on this clone: Its cognate antigen is unknown.

Amplification used 60 Vbeta primers and 13 Jbeta primers. Sequencing was performed with immunoSEQ multiplex PCR; in TCRdb, only in-frame clones are kept and a portion is missing. Here the sample spans 100,000 or so clones, just under 80% being singletons. V lost 7 bases and J lost 0, with 24 bases in between. This CDR3 spans 18 amino acids. CDR1 and CDR2 from the germline V gene are LNHDA and SQIVND (reference sequence). This TCR was sampled from a man under 40 in good health and CMV-seronegative. The chain uses TRBV19 and TRBJ1-1, with a tentative D call TRBD1 (6 bases). Input material: PBMCs. CDR3 sequence (DNA): TGTGCCAGTATCAATTTTTCGGGGGGCTCTGGCATGAACACTGAAGCTTTCTTT. Its translation: CASINFSGGSGMNTEAFF.